This T cell receptor beta chain came from a study of blood T cell repertoires in COVID-19. Study at large: The origin of the acute and convalescent COVID-19 samples was the United States, Italy and Spain. T cells, B-cell-depleted T cells, or PBMCs provided the cDNA or gDNA that served as material.

Authors' processing steps: Amplification of reference gene primers provided the estimated nucleated cell counts. TCRdb's copy holds only in-frame clones and misses some; the assay was immunoSEQ multiplex PCR. V and J calls and clone size follow that table, whereas D and trimming were derived from the DNA. Among some 78,000 clones, over 80% were seen once, and the ten largest hold less than 6%. Germline V gene data show CDR1 as SGHDT and CDR2 as YYEEEE. J gave up 6 bases and V 6 bases, and 6 bases lay outside the gene matches. This CDR3 is 14 amino acids long. The chain combines TRBV5-6 with TRBJ2-3; TRBD1 matches at 11 bases. The sequence came from a man aged 55 to 70 with active or convalescent COVID-19. The sequencing sample was made of peripheral blood. The CDR3 loop reads CASIGTGGTDTQYF. CDR3 nucleotide sequence: TGTGCCAGCATCGGGACAGGGGGAACGGATACGCAGTATTTT.